This T cell receptor (beta chain) came from a study of cytomegalovirus exposure and HLA in healthy donors. Regarding donors, all were healthy bone marrow donors. Overall study findings and caveats: Presence/absence results assume similar sequencing depth per donor, which may not hold. In a later analysis, CMV-associated beta chains were mostly HLA-associated, it appeared. As was reported, the HLA-A and HLA-B alleles of most subjects were accurately predicted from TCR beta sequences.

With respect to this clone: What it binds is unknown. A junction end diverges from the germline sequence, so it may reflect a read error.

13 Jbeta primers and 60 Vbeta primers were used for the PCR. The data were produced by immunoSEQ multiplex PCR, yet TCRdb's version contains in-frame clones alone and is incomplete. The sample has roughly 170,000 clones, approximately 82% seen once. The CDR3 is 15 amino acids. The chain joins TRBV5-3 to TRBJ1-2, with a tentative D call TRBD1 (5 bases). Being an ORF, TRBV5-3 has a function that is uncertain. Material for sequencing was PBMCs. The clonotype comes from a girl aged 2 to 9 in good health and CMV-seropositive. The CDR3 region has the DNA TGTGCCAGAAGCGAAGACAGCGAAGGTAACTATGGCTCCACCTTC. It yields the protein CARSEDSEGNYGSTF.